This T cell receptor (beta chain) was found in a study of graft-versus-host responses after intestinal transplantation. Co-plating was performed using roughly 200,000 CFSE-labeled responder cells and roughly 200,000 irradiated, violet-dye-labeled stimulator cells. Study-level results: Analysis identified GvH clones in recipient marrow, with some appearing first in ileum or blood.

Only in-frame clones appear in the TCRdb table, and some are missing; sequencing was by immunoSEQ multiplex PCR. The sample holds around 5,000 clones, over 25% seen once. The V and J ends lost 6 bases and 4 bases, in that order; junction bases with no gene match: 17. This CDR3 is built from 17 residues. Germline lookup yields CDR1 SGHVS and CDR2 FQNEAQ. This clone has only a few counts. Here the sequenced sample was alloreactive CD8+ T cells from a mixed lymphocyte reaction culture, taken before intestinal transplant. As for subset: CFSE-low proliferating T cells sorted from roughly 6-day pre-transplant mixed lymphocyte reaction (GvH or HvG direction). The TCR comes from a human patient who received an intestinal transplant. The chain couples TRBV7-8 to TRBJ1-2, with 7 bases matching TRBD1. CDR3 nucleotides: TGTGCCAGCAGTTCGCCCCTCCTGGACAGGAAGTTCTATGGCTACACCTTC. It encodes CASSSPLLDRKFYGYTF.